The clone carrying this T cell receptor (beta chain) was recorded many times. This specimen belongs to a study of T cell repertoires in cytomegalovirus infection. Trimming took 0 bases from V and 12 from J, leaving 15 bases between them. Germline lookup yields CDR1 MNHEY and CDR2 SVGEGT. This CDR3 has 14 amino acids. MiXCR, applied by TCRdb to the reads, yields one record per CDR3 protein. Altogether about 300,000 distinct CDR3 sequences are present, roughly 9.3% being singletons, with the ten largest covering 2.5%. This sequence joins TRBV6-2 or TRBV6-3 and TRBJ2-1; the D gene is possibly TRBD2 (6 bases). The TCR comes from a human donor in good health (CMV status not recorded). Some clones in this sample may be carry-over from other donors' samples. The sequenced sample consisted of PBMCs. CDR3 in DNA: TGTGCCAGCAGTTACTCGATGCCGGGGGACGCGCAGTTCTTC. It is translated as CASSYSMPGDAQFF.